Each of the 31 T cell receptor beta chains below was sequenced from the same sample in a study of blood T cell repertoires in COVID-19. TCRdb's table, derived via immunoSEQ multiplex PCR, lists solely in-frame clones and lacks some. The table records about 130,000 clones, about 80% of them present only once. What was sequenced was PBMCs or T cells enriched from blood (not recorded which). These receptors came from a man aged 50-60 years who had recovered from COVID-19.

The CDR3 here is CASRNEVEAFF. For the CDR3, the DNA is TGTGCCAGCAGGAATGAGGTTGAAGCTTTCTTT. This rearrangement joins TRBV7-9 to TRBJ1-1; no clear D. V was cut by 6 bases and J by 7 bases, with 9 bases left in between. CDR1 is SEHNR and CDR2 is FQNEAQ in the germline V gene (reference sequence). The length of the CDR3 is 11 residues. The variable domain in full, completed from reference TRBV7-9 and TRBJ1-1, reads DTGVSQNPRHKITKRGQNVTFRCDPISEHNRLYWYRQTLGQGPEFLTYFQNEAQLEKSRLLSDRFSAERPKGSFSTLEIQRTEQGDSAMYLCASRNEVEAFFGQGTRLTVV.

This clone was seen just once. The V call is TRBV5-1, the J call TRBJ2-3, with TRBD2 identical over 11 bases. The V gene's germline CDR1 is SGHRS and CDR2 YFSETQ. The CDR3 extends over 15 amino acids. V lost 0 bases and J lost 6; bases outside the gene matches: 3. The chain's CDR3 is CASSLAASGGDTQYF. The CDR3 DNA reads as TGCGCCAGCAGCTTGGCTGCTAGCGGGGGGGATACGCAGTATTTT.

The chain employs TRBV9 and TRBJ2-1; TRBD2 might be the D (6 bases). The CDR3 has 15 residues. Germline V gene lookup returns CDR1 SGDLS and CDR2 YYNGEE. Between the trimmed V and J ends, which lost 0 bases and 1 base, there was a span of 8 bases. CDR3 amino acids: CASSVDRGSYNEQFF. CDR3 DNA: TGTGCCAGCAGCGTAGACCGGGGGTCCTACAATGAGCAGTTCTTC. The full variable domain, rest sourced from reference TRBV9 and TRBJ2-1, is DSGVTQTPKHLITATGQRVTLRCSPRSGDLSVYWYQQSLDQGLQFLIQYYNGEERAKGNILERFSAQQFPDLHSELNLSSLELGDSALYFCASSVDRGSYNEQFFGPGTRLTVL.

This chain joins TRBV12-5 and TRBJ2-2; TRBD1 is a possible D gene (6 bases). The CDR3 extends over 19 amino acids. Trimming removed 0 bases from V and 2 bases from J, with 19 bases in between. Looked up from germline, CDR1 is LGHNT and CDR2 is FRNRAP. The CDR3 here is CASGLVRGRGLFNTGELFF. The CDR3 DNA reads TGTGCTAGTGGTTTGGTAAGAGGCAGGGGCCTTTTCAACACCGGGGAGCTGTTTTTT.

The chain uses TRBV6-2 or TRBV6-3 and TRBJ1-2, with D possibly TRBD1 on 5 matching bases. Germline V gene data show CDR1 as MNHEY and CDR2 as SVGEGT. Trimming pared 5 bases from V and 7 bases from J, leaving 11 bases between. This CDR3 has 12 amino acids. CDR3 coding DNA: TGTGCCAGCAGTAGACAGCAACGTGGCTACACCTTC. Its translation is CASSRQQRGYTF.

V gene TRBV19 combines with J gene TRBJ1-4, with D possibly being TRBD1 (5 bases). The length of the CDR3 is 14 residues. Trimming removed 5 bases from V and 2 bases from J, with 9 bases in between. Germline V gene lookup returns CDR1 LNHDA and CDR2 SQIVND (reference sequence). Here the CDR3 DNA reads TGTGCCAGTAGTCCGGACACTACTAATGAAAAACTGTTTTTT. This encodes CASSPDTTNEKLFF.

The chain uses TRBV30 and TRBJ1-1; tentative D call: TRBD1 (5 bases). CDR1 GTSNPN and CDR2 SVGIG come from the germline V gene (reference sequence). The CDR3 extends over 13 amino acids. Trimming removed 6 bases from V and 7 bases from J, with 18 bases in between. Here the CDR3 reads CACSRGGGGEAFF. In DNA, the CDR3 is TGTGCCTGCTCGCGGGGCGGTGGGGGTGAAGCTTTCTTT.

The rearrangement uses TRBV19 and TRBJ1-4; TRBD1 matches at 7 bases. With V trimmed by 3 bases and J by 5 bases, 6 bases remained unmatched. This CDR3 contains 15 residues. The germline gives CDR1 LNHDA, CDR2 SQIVND (reference sequence). This CDR3 reads CASSIPTGLNEKLFF. The CDR3 DNA follows: TGTGCCAGTAGTATCCCGACAGGGCTGAATGAAAAACTGTTTTTT.

This CDR3 is CASSARGGDSNTGELFF. CDR3 DNA: TGTGCCAGCAGTGCCCGGGGGGGGGATTCGAACACCGGGGAGCTGTTTTTT. The chain combines TRBV6-1 with TRBJ2-2, with 8 bases fitting TRBD2. V was pared by 4 bases and J by 0 bases, with 7 bases of the junction left unmatched. The CDR3 contains 17 residues. Germline CDR1 is MNHNS and CDR2 is SASEGT.

The rearrangement joins TRBV27 to TRBJ2-2; possibly TRBD1 for D (6 bases). The germline V and J ends were trimmed by 4 bases and 0 bases, with 15 bases remaining between them. The germline gives CDR1 MNHEY, CDR2 SMNVEV (reference sequence). The CDR3 runs to 17 residues. CDR3 in amino acids: CASSSSEWTANTGELFF. The CDR3 nucleotides are TGTGCCAGCAGTTCATCCGAATGGACAGCGAACACCGGGGAGCTGTTTTTT.

V usage is TRBV6-5 and J usage is TRBJ1-2; the match to TRBD1 covers 7 bases. V lost 0 bases to trimming and J lost 2 bases; unmatched junction nucleotides: 6. This CDR3 contains 16 residues. Germline loops: CDR1 MNHEY, CDR2 SVGAGI. The CDR3 here is CASSYSPRGTNYGYTF. CDR3 nucleotides: TGTGCCAGCAGTTACTCCCCCAGGGGGACCAACTATGGCTACACCTTC.

The chain joins TRBV2 to TRBJ2-2; a possible D gene is TRBD2 (7 bases). The length of the CDR3 is 18 residues. In germline, CDR1 is SNHLY, CDR2 FYNNEI. The V end lost 5 bases, the J end lost 6 bases, and 25 bases lay between the germline ends. CDR3 sequence (DNA): TGTGCCAGCAGTCCCCCCCTTGGTAGGGGGGGGTCGCCCGGGGAGCTGTTTTTT. Translated: CASSPPLGRGGSPGELFF.

This chain joins TRBV6-5 and TRBJ1-2; D might be TRBD1 (6 bases). V was cut by 10 bases and J by 2 bases, with 20 bases left in between. Germline V gives CDR1 MNHEY, CDR2 SVGAGI. This CDR3 is 15 amino acids long. The CDR3 sequence: CATSGGAVENYGYTF. CDR3 bases: TGTGCCACTAGCGGGGGGGCGGTGGAAAACTATGGCTACACCTTC.

The V and J genes are TRBV18 and TRBJ2-7, with 9 bases aligning to TRBD2. In germline, CDR1 is KGHSH, CDR2 LQKENI. V lost 6 bases, J lost 3 bases, and 15 bases stayed unmatched. The CDR3 runs to 17 residues. CDR3 nucleotide sequence: TGTGCCAGCTCCCGCGGGGGGGCAGGAGCGCCGGGCTACGAGCAGTACTTC. It specifies CASSRGGAGAPGYEQYF.

The chain has TRBV6-5 and TRBJ2-7, with TRBD1 matching 8 bases. The J segment lost 6 bases and the V segment lost 6 bases, leaving 10 bases of the junction unmatched. Germline loops: CDR1 MNHEY, CDR2 SVGAGI. The CDR3 totals 14 residues. DNA for the CDR3: TGTGCCAGCAGGGGGACAGGCGGTCGCGGCGAGCAGTACTTC. It is translated as CASRGTGGRGEQYF.

This chain links TRBV6-5 with TRBJ2-1; D is perhaps TRBD2 (5 bases). CDR3 length equals 13 residues. Looked up from germline, CDR1 is MNHEY and CDR2 is SVGAGI. V was trimmed by 7 bases and J by 6 bases, leaving 13 bases between them. The CDR3 region is CASIRASGNEQFF. CDR3 in DNA: TGTGCCAGCATCAGAGCAAGCGGCAATGAGCAGTTCTTC.

The chain carries TRBV10-3 and TRBJ1-5; a weak D match, TRBD1 (5 bases). Per the germline V gene, CDR1 is ENHRY and CDR2 is SYGVKD. The CDR3 has 15 amino acids. V was clipped by 0 bases and J by 5 bases, with 11 bases between them. Here the CDR3 reads CAISESGGGDQPQHF. The CDR3, as DNA: TGTGCCATCAGTGAGTCGGGTGGAGGGGATCAGCCCCAGCATTTT.

The chain uses TRBV9 and TRBJ1-6, with 8 bases matching TRBD1. Germline trimming cut 1 base from V and 3 bases from J; bases unmatched to any gene: 6. Looked up from germline, CDR1 is SGDLS and CDR2 is YYNGEE. The length of the CDR3 is 17 residues. CDR3 coding DNA: TGTGCCAGCAGCGTATTTGACAGGGGTTTCTATAATTCACCCCTCCACTTT. Translation: CASSVFDRGFYNSPLHF.

This chain joins TRBV21-1 and TRBJ1-5; the table's D call TRBD1 went unverified against the DNA. TRBV21-1 is assigned pseudogene status. The CDR3 totals 13 residues. CDR3 DNA: TGTGCCAGCAGAAACAGGGGGACTCAGCCCCAGCATTTT. The encoded protein is CASRNRGTQPQHF.

This chain links TRBV7-3 with TRBJ2-7, with TRBD1 matching over 8 bases. With 2 bases clipped from V and 2 bases from J, the junction kept 5 bases outside the gene matches. Germline-derived CDR1 and CDR2 are SGHTA and FQGTGA. This CDR3 is 15 amino acids long. This chain's CDR3 is CASSLSGGITYEQYF. The CDR3 nucleotides read TGTGCCAGCAGCTTATCAGGGGGCATAACCTACGAGCAGTACTTC.

The J gene is TRBJ1-1, the V gene TRBV4-3; possible D gene TRBD1, 5 bases. The CDR3 has 13 amino acids. Deletions cut 4 bases from V and 1 base from J, with 7 bases between. CDR1 is LGHNA, CDR2 YSLEER, per germline. The CDR3 spells CASSRDRNTEAFF. For the CDR3, the DNA is TGCGCCAGCAGCCGTGACAGGAACACTGAAGCTTTCTTT.

The chain links TRBV5-1 to TRBJ2-7, with 8 bases that match TRBD2. The length of the CDR3 is 13 residues. CDR1 is SGHRS, CDR2 YFSETQ, per germline. The J segment lost 2 bases and the V segment lost 4 bases, leaving 2 bases of the junction unmatched. In DNA form, the CDR3 reads TGCGCCAGCAGCCCGGGAGGGGCCTACGAGCAGTACTTC. Its protein product is CASSPGGAYEQYF.

Turning to this clone: Given a much more abundant clone one base away, this may be a read error. The chain is built from TRBV7-9 and TRBJ1-6; perhaps TRBD1 as D (5 bases). This CDR3 has 12 amino acids. Germline V gene lookup returns CDR1 SEHNR and CDR2 FQNEAQ (reference sequence). The V end lost 3 bases, the J end lost 9 bases, and 6 bases lay between the germline ends. The CDR3 DNA is TGTGCCAGCAGCTTGCAGGGTTCACCCCTCCACTTT. This encodes CASSLQGSPLHF.

The chain links TRBV23-1 to TRBJ2-7; D is uncertain. TRBV23-1 is flagged as an ORF with uncertain function. Deletions cut 2 bases from V and 0 bases from J, with 11 bases between. The CDR3 covers 15 residues. CDR3 amino acids: CASSQETSFSYEQYF. CDR3 sequence (DNA): TGCGCCAGCAGTCAAGAGACAAGCTTCTCCTACGAGCAGTACTTC.

The chain employs TRBV7-2 and TRBJ1-5; 8 bases align to TRBD1. With V trimmed by 7 bases and J by 3 bases, 8 bases remained unmatched. The CDR3 has 15 residues. Germline-derived CDR1 and CDR2 are SGHTA and FQGNSA. CDR3 sequence: CASTPTGGVNQPQHF. CDR3 nucleotide sequence: TGTGCCAGCACCCCAACAGGGGGTGTCAATCAGCCCCAGCATTTT.

The chain joins TRBV5-8 to TRBJ1-2; D is perhaps TRBD1 (5 bases). Germline CDR1 SGHTS, CDR2 YDEGEE. V dropped 0 bases and J dropped 4 bases, with 13 bases sitting between them. The CDR3 loop spans 15 amino acids. For the CDR3, the DNA is TGTGCCAGCAGCTTGGATGCCAGGGCGGCCTATGGCTACACCTTC. It translates to CASSLDARAAYGYTF.

The chain carries TRBV5-8 and TRBJ1-5; TRBD1 matches at 10 bases. This CDR3 contains 17 residues. The germline gives CDR1 SGHTS, CDR2 YDEGEE. The trim removed 0 bases at V and 4 bases at J, leaving 7 bases unmatched. CDR3 nucleotides: TGTGCCAGCAGCTTGGATGGGACAGGGGTCGAAAATCAGCCCCAGCATTTT. Translated: CASSLDGTGVENQPQHF.

This clone was seen only once. CDR3 amino acids: CASSRQGTDTQYF. The CDR3 DNA reads TGTGCCAGCAGTCGCCAGGGGACAGATACGCAGTATTTT. The chain combines TRBV27 with TRBJ2-3; D might be TRBD1 (6 bases). Trimming cost V 5 bases and J 3 bases, with 9 bases left between them. CDR3 length: 13 residues. Germline values: CDR1 MNHEY, CDR2 SMNVEV (reference sequence).

The chain joins TRBV19 to TRBJ2-1; 13 bases are a match to TRBD2. Germline loops: CDR1 LNHDA, CDR2 SQIVND (reference sequence). The CDR3 spans 19 residues. V lost 6 bases, J lost 2 bases, and 13 bases stayed unmatched. CDR3 residues: CASRMGRTSGGVAYNEQFF. CDR3 bases: TGTGCCAGTAGGATGGGGAGGACTAGCGGGGGAGTAGCCTACAATGAGCAGTTCTTC.

The V and J genes are TRBV5-1 and TRBJ1-6; D is possibly TRBD1 (5 bases). Looked up from germline, CDR1 is SGHRS and CDR2 is YFSETQ. The CDR3 is 13 residues long. V lost 5 bases and J lost 13, with 16 bases in between. The CDR3 DNA follows: TGCGCCAGCAGTCGGCAGGGCCAAACCCCCCTCCACTTT. Its translation: CASSRQGQTPLHF.

The V call is TRBV5-1, the J call TRBJ2-5, with D uncertain. This CDR3 comprises 14 residues. Germline V gene sequence: CDR1 SGHRS, CDR2 YFSETQ. Trimming took 0 bases from V and 1 from J, leaving 7 bases between them. The CDR3 DNA reads as TGCGCCAGCAGCTTGGCCCCAGGCCAAGAGACCCAGTACTTC. It codes for CASSLAPGQETQYF. The variable domain in full, completed from reference TRBV5-1 and TRBJ2-5, reads KAGVTQTPRYLIKTRGQQVTLSCSPISGHRSVSWYQQTPGQGLQFLFEYFSETQRNKGNFPGRFSGRQFSNSRSEMNVSTLELGDSALYLCASSLAPGQETQYFGPGTRLLVL.